Below, one T cell receptor (beta chain) is given with its context. There is no known antigen for this receptor. There are no base qualities to consult, and no much larger clone falls within one base. The data were taken from a study of T cell responses to AZD1222 COVID-19 vaccine (dated by TCRdb to the early 2020s). Regarding the complete study: AZD1222 recipients whose second dose came at about 4 weeks and those whose second dose came at about 12 weeks were combined into one group, since spike-specific TCR depth and breadth did not differ between the two schedules. TCR sequencing covered roughly 230 trial participants: some 210 given two doses of AZD1222 and 26 given two doses of MenACWY control vaccine. Trial participants were enrolled by age into 18-55, 56-69 and 70-plus year subgroups, with approximately 160, 26 and 62 TCR-sequenced participants respectively.

What the time point label conveys for this sample: baseline before first vaccination. Samples from vaccinated people were obtained from the UK trials COV001 and COV002, which included a single-blind randomized controlled phase 2/3 trial of AZD1222 (ChAdOx1 nCoV-19) in healthy adults. Trial participant PBMC samples were collected at day 0 and day 28 after the second dose for TCRbeta chain sequencing. What the research found in general, with its limitations: Epitopes outside the regions mutated in the B.1.351 and B.1.1.7 variants were reportedly recognized by nearly half of the unique spike-specific TCRs. Participants were mostly white British, with more females than males. The authors suggested clonal diversity may have been underestimated. Because no samples from the day 14 peak response were available, repertoires could be characterized only after the peak T cell response. Spike-specific TCR breadth and depth rose significantly after two AZD1222 doses compared with day 0 and with MenACWY recipients. The vaccine-associated CD4 TCRs covered the entire spike protein, and the dominant responses fell in regions 160-218 and 743-854. The 56-69-year group was small, and its depth increase did not reach significance, likely because of low power. Conclusions about previously exposed vaccinees were limited because only six AZD1222 recipients were SARS-CoV-2 seropositive at baseline.

Germline trimming amounts to 3 bases on V and 7 bases on J, with 6 as the count of junction bases outside the gene matches. Inclusive of the bounding cysteine and phenylalanine, the CDR3 is 14 residues long. Kept here is only the CDR3 DNA, which spans 42 bases and is read in frame from base 1. CDR1 and CDR2 are read off the germline V gene as KGHSH and LQKENI. The CDR3 regions of human TCRbeta chains were analyzed by immunosequencing. Concerning the study's data processing: Repertoire TCRs were matched against a reference library of SARS-CoV-2-specific TCRs generated with the MIRA antigen-specificity platform. Breadth meant the fraction of unique TCRs that were SARS-CoV-2-associated, whereas depth meant the fraction of total T cells that were SARS-CoV-2-associated. Using the MIRA data, each spike-specific TCR was assigned both to the spike region to which the TCR was reactive and to a CD4 or CD8 class. Log10-transformed breadth and depth values were compared by one-way ANOVA with Sidak's multiple comparisons tests. As stored in TCRdb, this immuneACCESS dataset retains in-frame rearrangements with V and J assigned. A fraction of the clones does not appear; measured against another copy, unresolved V genes explain less than half of the discrepancy, and the remainder lacks a known reason. That table furnishes V, J and clone size, whereas the DNA furnished D and trimming. The sample table shows about 130,000 clones, and 80% to 90% are seen once. The top ten clones comprise 20% to 25% of the sample.

The sequence was obtained from an adult in good health. Here the sequenced sample was peripheral blood, taken on day 0 of AZD1222 vaccination. The rearrangement joined TRBV18 to TRBJ1-2, with 9 bases matching TRBD1. CDR3 protein: CASSPPGTGFGYTF. The nucleotide sequence reads TGTGCCAGCTCACCTCCCGGGACAGGGTTTGGCTACACCTTC.